This T cell receptor (beta chain) is from a study of shared clonotypes between healthy human individuals. Germline V lookup: CDR1 MNHNS, CDR2 SASEGT. The CDR3 length is 13 residues. V was clipped by 5 bases and J by 1 base, with 8 bases between them. The method was immunoSEQ multiplex PCR; TCRdb's version includes in-frame clones alone and lacks a portion of them. Of 400,000 to 500,000 clones listed, 76% are singletons. The sequencing input was PBMCs. The chain has TRBV6-1 and TRBJ1-1, with no clear D. The receptor was isolated from a woman in her thirties or forties in good health. Some clones in this sample may be carry-over from other donors' samples. The CDR3 here is CASSPGENTEAFF. As DNA, the CDR3 is TGTGCCAGCAGTCCGGGTGAGAACACTGAAGCTTTCTTT.